Listed below are T cell receptor beta chains from one sample, sequenced in a study of response to subunit inactivated influenza vaccine. TCRdb reprocessed the RT-PCR reads via MiXCR and lists one record per CDR3 protein. Among about 800,000 distinct CDR3 sequences listed, 21% were seen once. Here the sequenced sample was PBMCs from blood, taken roughly 5 days after vaccination. These receptor sequences come from a man aged 45-60 years who received an inactivated influenza vaccine. Both conserved end residues are part of each CDR3. Fields, in order: clone size, V gene, J gene, D gene, CDR3 DNA, CDR3 protein. The D gene is left open where the match is weak. Size tells how often a clone was seen (once, few, many) or the class of an expanded clone, and some rows leave it out.

>few|TRBV12-3/TRBV12-4|TRBJ2-3|TRBD2
TGTGCCAGCAGGCGACTAGCGGGAGCTAAGATCACAGATACGCAGTATTTT
CASRRLAGAKITDTQYF
>few|TRBV5-6|TRBJ1-3|.
TGTGCCAGCCACAGGATCTCTGGAAACACCATATATTTT
CASHRISGNTIYF
>few|TRBV5-1|TRBJ2-1|.
TGCGCCAGCAGCTTGCGCGGCTCCCTCAATGAGCAGTTCTTC
CASSLRGSLNEQFF
>few|TRBV20-1|TRBJ2-1|TRBD2
TGCAGTGCTAGATTTACTAGCGGGGTACACAATGAGCAGTTCTTC
CSARFTSGVHNEQFF
>few|TRBV12-3/TRBV12-4|TRBJ1-2|TRBD1
TGTGCCAGCAGTTACAGGGGACGCTACACCTTC
CASSYRGRYTF
>.|TRBV4-2|TRBJ1-5|TRBD1
TGTGCCAGCAGCCAGACGGGACAGGGAGGTCAGCCCCAGCATTTT
CASSQTGQGGQPQHF
>.|TRBV12-3/TRBV12-4|TRBJ1-1|TRBD1
TGTGCCAGCAGTTTAGTGCTCCGAGGGGGCGGAACTGAAGCTTTCTTT
CASSLVLRGGGTEAFF
>few|TRBV6-1|TRBJ1-4|TRBD1
TGTGCCAGCAGACGGGACAGGGGTAATGAAAAACTGTTTTTT
CASRRDRGNEKLFF
>.|TRBV4-1|TRBJ1-4|.
TGCGCCAGCAGCCCCTGGGGGGAGGGGTTTGAAAAACTGTTTTTT
CASSPWGEGFEKLFF
>.|TRBV12-3/TRBV12-4|TRBJ2-3|.
TGTGCCAGCGTGTCGGACCTGAGCACAGATACGCAGTATTTT
CASVSDLSTDTQYF
>.|TRBV7-3|TRBJ2-2|.
TGTGCCAGCAGCCCTTCGACTAGTACCACCGGGGAGCTGTTTTTT
CASSPSTSTTGELFF
>few|TRBV7-2|TRBJ2-2|TRBD1
TGTGCCAGCAGCCCTGGGACAGGGAGGGGGACCGGGGAGCTGTTTTTT
CASSPGTGRGTGELFF
>few|TRBV5-5|TRBJ2-3|.
TGTGCCAGCAGCTTGGCCGACAGGATCAGGAACACAGATACGCAGTATTTT
CASSLADRIRNTDTQYF
>few|TRBV7-2|TRBJ1-5|.
TGTGCCAGCAGCTTAGGCCCCCCACGGCCCCAGCATTTT
CASSLGPPRPQHF
>few|TRBV2|TRBJ2-7|.
TGTGCCAGCAGTGAAGCGATAATAGGAAGCTACGAGCAGTACTTC
CASSEAIIGSYEQYF
>many|TRBV12-3/TRBV12-4|TRBJ2-1|.
TGTGCCAGCAGTTTAAGCCAGAACGGGAATGAGCAGTTCTTC
CASSLSQNGNEQFF
>few|TRBV10-3|TRBJ1-6|.
TGTGCCATCAGTGAGTCGGACAGAGGAATCTCCTATAATTCACCCCTCCACTTT
CAISESDRGISYNSPLHF
>.|TRBV29-1|TRBJ2-7|.
TGCAGCGTTAGACACTCCAGCTCCTACGAGCAGTACTTC
CSVRHSSSYEQYF